These T cell receptor beta chains were read from a single sample in a study of metastatic and nonmetastatic thyroid tumors. With MiXCR, TCRdb called clones anew from the PCR reads. The sample lists fewer than 6,000 clones; 32% were seen once. Source material: adjacent normal tissue. The receptors derive from a female donor with papillary thyroid cancer or a benign thyroid nodule (not recorded which). Some clones in this sample may be carry-over from other donors' samples. The CDR3 runs from the conserved cysteine through the conserved F or W. The D gene is left open where the match is weak. The size entry is marked missing in some rows and otherwise reads once, few, many or a size class.

V gene: TRBV6-1; D gene: TRBD2; J gene: TRBJ2-4; clone size: few; CDR3 protein: CASELGGAKNIQYF; CDR3 DNA: TGTGCCAGCGAACTCGGGGGGGCCAAAAACATTCAGTACTTC
V gene: TRBV7-2; D gene: .; J gene: TRBJ1-2; clone size: medium-sized; CDR3 protein: CASSLGVSPGGYGYTF; CDR3 DNA: TGTGCCAGCAGCTTAGGGGTAAGCCCCGGTGGCTATGGCTACACCTTC
V gene: TRBV30; D gene: TRBD1; J gene: TRBJ2-7; clone size: .; CDR3 protein: CAWDRGRSTVYEQYF; CDR3 DNA: TGTGCCTGGGACAGGGGGCGGAGTACGGTCTACGAGCAGTACTTC
V gene: TRBV11-2; D gene: TRBD1; J gene: TRBJ2-7; clone size: .; CDR3 protein: CASSYRGREQYF; CDR3 DNA: TGTGCCAGCAGCTACAGGGGGCGTGAGCAGTACTTC
V gene: TRBV6-2/TRBV6-3; D gene: .; J gene: TRBJ2-7; clone size: large; CDR3 protein: CASRTAPFRGGSYEQYF; CDR3 DNA: TGTGCCAGCAGGACCGCGCCCTTCAGGGGGGGATCCTACGAGCAGTACTTC
V gene: TRBV6-1; D gene: .; J gene: TRBJ1-5; clone size: many; CDR3 protein: CASSETGGPQHF; CDR3 DNA: TGTGCCAGCAGTGAAACGGGGGGACCCCAGCATTTT
V gene: TRBV6-2/TRBV6-3; D gene: TRBD2; J gene: TRBJ2-2; clone size: .; CDR3 protein: CASSYSSGGWNTGELFF; CDR3 DNA: TGTGCCAGCAGTTACTCTAGCGGGGGGTGGAACACCGGGGAGCTGTTTTTT
V gene: TRBV6-9; D gene: .; J gene: TRBJ1-1; clone size: few; CDR3 protein: CASSFPGMDTEAFF; CDR3 DNA: TGTGCCAGCAGTTTCCCCGGGATGGACACTGAAGCTTTCTTT
V gene: TRBV6-1; D gene: .; J gene: TRBJ2-4; clone size: few; CDR3 protein: CASSESGSKNIQYF; CDR3 DNA: TGTGCCAGCAGTGAATCAGGGAGCAAAAACATTCAGTACTTC
V gene: TRBV12-3/TRBV12-4; D gene: .; J gene: TRBJ1-1; clone size: few; CDR3 protein: CASSLGEAGAFF; CDR3 DNA: TGTGCCAGCAGTTTAGGCGAAGCCGGAGCTTTCTTT
V gene: TRBV5-6; D gene: .; J gene: TRBJ2-7; clone size: .; CDR3 protein: CASSLVSASKREQYF; CDR3 DNA: TGTGCCAGCAGCTTGGTATCTGCTTCCAAGCGCGAGCAGTACTTC
V gene: TRBV7-2; D gene: TRBD1; J gene: TRBJ1-1; clone size: .; CDR3 protein: CASSHGTGTMSDAFF; CDR3 DNA: TGTGCCAGCAGTCACGGGACAGGGACGATGTCTGACGCGTTCTTT
V gene: TRBV15; D gene: TRBD1; J gene: TRBJ1-2; clone size: few; CDR3 protein: CATSRGGTGGVGYTF; CDR3 DNA: TGTGCCACCAGCAGAGGTGGGACAGGGGGGGTCGGCTACACCTTC
V gene: TRBV20-1; D gene: TRBD1; J gene: TRBJ1-6; clone size: .; CDR3 protein: CSADRGFGNSPLHF; CDR3 DNA: TGCAGTGCTGACAGGGGGTTTGGGAATTCACCCCTCCACTTT
V gene: TRBV6-5; D gene: .; J gene: TRBJ1-2; clone size: few; CDR3 protein: CASSLDGNYGYTF; CDR3 DNA: TGTGCCAGCAGTTTAGACGGTAACTATGGCTACACCTTC
V gene: TRBV5-1; D gene: .; J gene: TRBJ2-7; clone size: .; CDR3 protein: CASSLEVRGEQYF; CDR3 DNA: TGCGCCAGCAGCTTAGAAGTAAGGGGCGAGCAGTACTTC
V gene: TRBV19; D gene: .; J gene: TRBJ2-6; clone size: few; CDR3 protein: CASSLPGANVLTF; CDR3 DNA: TGTGCCAGTAGTCTTCCTGGGGCCAACGTCCTGACTTTC
V gene: TRBV15; D gene: .; J gene: TRBJ2-1; clone size: large; CDR3 protein: CATSRDAGAYNEQFF; CDR3 DNA: TGTGCCACCAGCAGAGATGCTGGGGCCTACAATGAGCAGTTCTTC
V gene: TRBV4-2; D gene: .; J gene: TRBJ2-7; clone size: .; CDR3 protein: CASSHVSGTHYEQYF; CDR3 DNA: TGTGCCAGCAGCCATGTCTCCGGGACGCATTACGAGCAGTACTTC
V gene: TRBV11-2; D gene: .; J gene: TRBJ1-1; clone size: .; CDR3 protein: CASSSSSGWNTEAFF; CDR3 DNA: TGTGCCAGCAGCTCATCATCGGGTTGGAACACTGAAGCTTTCTTT
V gene: TRBV5-6; D gene: TRBD2; J gene: TRBJ2-7; clone size: .; CDR3 protein: CASSLGGSHSYEQYF; CDR3 DNA: TGTGCCAGCAGCTTGGGCGGGAGCCATTCCTACGAGCAGTACTTC
V gene: TRBV9; D gene: TRBD1; J gene: TRBJ1-5; clone size: .; CDR3 protein: CASGQGNQPQHF; CDR3 DNA: TGTGCCAGCGGACAGGGGAATCAGCCCCAGCATTTT